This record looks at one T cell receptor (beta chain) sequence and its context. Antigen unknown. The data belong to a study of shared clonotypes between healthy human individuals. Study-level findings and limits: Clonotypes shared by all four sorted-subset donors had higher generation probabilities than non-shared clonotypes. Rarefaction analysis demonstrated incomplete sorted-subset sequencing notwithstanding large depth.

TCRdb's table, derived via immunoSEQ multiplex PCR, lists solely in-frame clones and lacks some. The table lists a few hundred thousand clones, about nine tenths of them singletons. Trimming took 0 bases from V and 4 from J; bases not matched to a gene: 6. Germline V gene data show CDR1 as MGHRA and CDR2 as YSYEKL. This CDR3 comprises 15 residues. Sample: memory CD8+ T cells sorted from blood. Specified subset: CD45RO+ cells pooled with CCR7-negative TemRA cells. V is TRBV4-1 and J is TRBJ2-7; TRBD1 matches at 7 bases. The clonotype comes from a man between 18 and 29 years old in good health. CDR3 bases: TGCGCCAGCAGCCAAGATCCGACAGGGAGATACGAGCAGTACTTC. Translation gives CASSQDPTGRYEQYF.